These T cell receptor beta chains were read from a single sample in a study of T cell changes during pregnancy in multiple sclerosis. The assay was immunoSEQ multiplex PCR, and TCRdb's table has in-frame clones only and misses some. The table lists around 67,000 clones, 92% of them singletons, with around 2.3% in the top ten. Sequenced material: peripheral blood, taken in the first trimester of pregnancy. These TCRs come from a female donor with multiple sclerosis, enrolled in a pregnancy study. Each CDR3 is given with its conserved first and last residue. Fields, in order: V gene, D gene, clone size, J gene, CDR3 DNA, CDR3 protein. The D gene is left open where the match is weak. Only part of the rows carry a size: once, few, many, or a class if the clone is expanded.

TRBV18	-	-	TRBJ2-5	TGTGCCAGCTCACCGGCTGCGGGGTCGGGTCAAGAGACCCAGTACTTC	CASSPAAGSGQETQYF
TRBV7-9	TRBD2	once	TRBJ2-3	TGTGCCGCCCCGCCTAGCGGGTCCACAGATACGCAGTATTTT	CAAPPSGSTDTQYF
TRBV10-3	TRBD2	-	TRBJ2-3	TGTGCCATCAGTGAGTCGAGCCTAGCGGGAGGTTGGGATACGCAGTATTTT	CAISESSLAGGWDTQYF
TRBV19	-	once	TRBJ2-7	TGTGCCAGTAGTATGGTCAGCGGAAGCGGCAATGAGCAGTACTTC	CASSMVSGSGNEQYF
TRBV4-2	-	-	TRBJ2-6	TGTGCCAGCAGCCAAGGAGTGTTCAACGTCCTGACTTTC	CASSQGVFNVLTF
TRBV13	TRBD1	-	TRBJ2-7	TGTGCCAGCAGCCGACAGGGATACGAGCAGTACTTC	CASSRQGYEQYF
TRBV6-5	-	-	TRBJ2-7	TGTGCCAGCAGTATTTCAGGTACCCACGAGCAGTACTTC	CASSISGTHEQYF
TRBV4-1	TRBD2	-	TRBJ2-1	TGCGCCAGCAGCCACCCGTTCAAGGTGGAGCGGGAAACCTACAATGAGCAGTTCTTC	CASSHPFKVERETYNEQFF
TRBV6-5	TRBD2	-	TRBJ2-3	TGTGCCAGCAGTTACCAGGGAGGGACCGATACGCAGTATTTT	CASSYQGGTDTQYF
TRBV27	-	-	TRBJ1-2	TGTGCCAGCAGAAAAGGGGTATCCAACTATGGCTACACCTTC	CASRKGVSNYGYTF
TRBV6-5	TRBD1	-	TRBJ2-1	TGTGCCAGCCGAAAAGACAGGGGTTACTACAATGAGCAGTTCTTC	CASRKDRGYYNEQFF
TRBV4-1	-	-	TRBJ2-1	TGCGCCAGCAGCCAAGATCGAGACAGCTACAGGCAGTTCTTC	CASSQDRDSYRQFF
TRBV23-1	TRBD2	-	TRBJ2-7	TGCGCCAGCAGAGCCGGGACTAGCGGGATTAAGACGTACGAGCAGTACTTC	CASRAGTSGIKTYEQYF
TRBV15	TRBD1	once	TRBJ1-1	TGTGCCACCAGCAGTGGTACAGGGGGATTAACTGAAGCTTTCTTT	CATSSGTGGLTEAFF
TRBV29-1	TRBD1	-	TRBJ2-7	TGCAGCGTTGTTTGGGACAGCTCCTACGAGCAGTACTTC	CSVVWDSSYEQYF
TRBV11-3	TRBD2	-	TRBJ2-1	TGTGCCAGCAGCTTCTCAGCGGGAGGCGTTGAGCAGTTCTTC	CASSFSAGGVEQFF
TRBV6-5	TRBD2	-	TRBJ2-3	TGTGCCAGCAGTCACCTAGCGGAGTCCACAGATACGCAGTATTTT	CASSHLAESTDTQYF
TRBV4-3	-	-	TRBJ2-7	TGCGCCAGCAGCCAAGATGTGGGGGGAGCGGGTTACGAGCAGTACTTC	CASSQDVGGAGYEQYF
TRBV6-5	TRBD2	-	TRBJ2-7	TGTGCCAGCAGTTTCAGAACCGGGACTAGTGACGAGCAGTACTTC	CASSFRTGTSDEQYF
TRBV5-4	-	-	TRBJ1-1	TGTGCCAGCAGCGGAGGGCCTGAAGCTTTCTTT	CASSGGPEAFF
TRBV7-3	TRBD2	-	TRBJ2-1	TGTGCCAGCAGCTGGGGTTCTGCGGGAGGTGAGCAGTTCTTC	CASSWGSAGGEQFF
TRBV29-1	TRBD1	-	TRBJ1-1	TGCAGCGTTGTGGGACAGTCAGACTTGAGGGCTTTCTTT	CSVVGQSDLRAFF
TRBV28	TRBD1	few	TRBJ1-2	TGTGCCAGCACCCAGGGGGGCCGCTATGGCTACACCTTC	CASTQGGRYGYTF
TRBV28	-	-	TRBJ2-2	TGTGCCAGCAGGACCACTAATAGACAGTTGGAGCTGTTTTTT	CASRTTNRQLELFF
TRBV7-3	TRBD1	-	TRBJ1-1	TGTGCCAGCAGCCCAGACAGGGACACTGAAGCTTTCTTT	CASSPDRDTEAFF
TRBV18	TRBD1	-	TRBJ1-1	TGTGCCAGCTGGGACAGGGGGCCTGGGGACACTGAAGCTTTCTTT	CASWDRGPGDTEAFF
TRBV5-6	-	-	TRBJ1-1	TGTGCCAGCAGCTTCCTCACACTGAACACTGAAGCTTTCTTT	CASSFLTLNTEAFF
TRBV6-5	-	once	TRBJ2-7	TGTGCCAGCAGTTACTCCCGGGATAATTCCTACGAGCAGTACTTC	CASSYSRDNSYEQYF
TRBV11-2	TRBD2	-	TRBJ2-3	TGTGCCAGCAGCTTAGCCGGGACTACTAGCACAGATACGCAGTATTTT	CASSLAGTTSTDTQYF
TRBV9	TRBD1	few	TRBJ1-1	TGTGCCAGCAGCGTAGGGGGACAGATCCCGAACACTGAAGCTTTCTTT	CASSVGGQIPNTEAFF
TRBV6-6	TRBD1	-	TRBJ2-1	TGTGCCAGCAGTAGAGACAGGGGGCAGACCTACAATGAGCAGTTCTTC	CASSRDRGQTYNEQFF
TRBV10-3	TRBD1	-	TRBJ1-1	TGTGCCATCAAGTTGGGACAGAATCTGGGGAACACTGAAGCTTTCTTT	CAIKLGQNLGNTEAFF
TRBV19	TRBD1	-	TRBJ1-1	TGTGCCAGTAGTATAGCGGGCAGGGGGGTATATACTGAAGCTTTCTTT	CASSIAGRGVYTEAFF
TRBV7-9	TRBD2	-	TRBJ2-7	TGTGCCAGCAGCTTAGAAGGGACTAGCCTGTACGAGCAGTACTTC	CASSLEGTSLYEQYF
TRBV5-6	-	-	TRBJ2-4	TGTGCCAGCAGCTTGGGGGGGCCGTCGGCCAAAAACATTCAGTACTTC	CASSLGGPSAKNIQYF
TRBV23-1	-	-	TRBJ2-3	TGCGCCAGCAGTCAATCTCGGTGGGGGGGGCGCGGTACGCAGTATTTT	CASSQSRWGGRGTQYF
TRBV28	TRBD2	-	TRBJ2-1	TGTGCCAGCACTCAAAGGCTAGCGGGACTCGAGCAGTTCTTC	CASTQRLAGLEQFF
TRBV29-1	-	-	TRBJ1-2	TGCAGCGTTGCGCCTACTACTAACTATGGCTACACCTTC	CSVAPTTNYGYTF
TRBV7-2	TRBD1	once	TRBJ1-4	TGTGCCAGCAGCCGACAGGGGCGGACAACTAATGAAAAACTGTTTTTT	CASSRQGRTTNEKLFF
TRBV11-3	TRBD1	-	TRBJ2-2	TGTGCCAGCAGCCCTAGACAGGGGAAGAACACCGGGGAGCTGTTTTTT	CASSPRQGKNTGELFF
TRBV5-1	-	-	TRBJ1-2	TGCGCCAGCAGCTTGGAGACAGCGCCTACTGGCTACACCTTC	CASSLETAPTGYTF
TRBV15	-	-	TRBJ1-3	TGTGCCACCAGGCCAGGGAACGGAAACACCATATATTTT	CATRPGNGNTIYF
TRBV5-4	-	-	TRBJ1-2	TGTGCCAGCAGCTTCCAGGCAGGGAAAGGGGAAGGCTACACCTTC	CASSFQAGKGEGYTF
TRBV9	-	-	TRBJ2-7	TGTGCCAGCAGCGTAGAATCTTTAGCGTCCTACGAGCAGTACTTC	CASSVESLASYEQYF
TRBV18	TRBD1	-	TRBJ1-4	TGTGCCAGCTCACCCGGACAGGGAGTTAATGAAAAACTGTTTTTT	CASSPGQGVNEKLFF
TRBV7-9	TRBD1	medium-sized	TRBJ1-2	TGTGCCAGCAGCTTTGACAGGGTTGGCTACACCTTC	CASSFDRVGYTF
TRBV5-8	-	-	TRBJ1-2	TGTGCCGCCAGGCGTTTTCGTAACTATGGCTACACCTTC	CAARRFRNYGYTF
TRBV7-9	-	-	TRBJ1-1	TGTGCCAGCAGCGGGGGGGTTCGGACTGAAGCTTTCTTT	CASSGGVRTEAFF
TRBV6-6	-	-	TRBJ1-3	TGTGCCAGCAGTTACTCGGCCAGCTCTGGAAACACCATATATTTT	CASSYSASSGNTIYF
TRBV5-4	TRBD2	-	TRBJ2-7	TGTGCCAGCAGCTTGGAGTCTACTAGCGGGAGGTACGAGCAGTACTTC	CASSLESTSGRYEQYF
TRBV6-1	-	-	TRBJ1-4	TGTGCCAGCGGGGGGGGTATTGAAAAACTGTTTTTT	CASGGGIEKLFF
TRBV28	-	once	TRBJ2-7	TGTGCCAGCAGTTTGTATGGGGGCCCAATCTACGAGCAGTACTTC	CASSLYGGPIYEQYF
TRBV9	TRBD2	-	TRBJ2-1	TGTGCCAGTCCCGACCAACTAGCGCACTCCTACAATGAGCAGTTCTTC	CASPDQLAHSYNEQFF
TRBV7-2	-	-	TRBJ2-1	TGTGCCAGCACCAAGGGACATTTCGATGAGCAGTTCTTC	CASTKGHFDEQFF
TRBV2	-	-	TRBJ2-1	TGTGCCAGCAGGACACTTGAGGGGACTTACAATGAGCAGTTCTTC	CASRTLEGTYNEQFF
TRBV7-9	-	-	TRBJ2-1	TGTGCCAGCAGCTCCTCTCGGGACTCCCACTTAGAGCAGTTCTTC	CASSSSRDSHLEQFF
TRBV28	TRBD2	-	TRBJ2-7	TGTGCCAGCAGTTCCCTAGCGGGCGCAATCCCGGGATGGTACTTC	CASSSLAGAIPGWYF
TRBV28	TRBD1	-	TRBJ1-5	TGTGCCGGATCCGGGGTGAACGAAGGGACAGGGGCCTCCCAGCATTTT	CAGSGVNEGTGASQHF
TRBV12-5	-	-	TRBJ2-1	TGTGCTAGTGGTTTGGTGGGGGAAGTAGCGGTCTCCTACAATGAGCAGTTCTTC	CASGLVGEVAVSYNEQFF